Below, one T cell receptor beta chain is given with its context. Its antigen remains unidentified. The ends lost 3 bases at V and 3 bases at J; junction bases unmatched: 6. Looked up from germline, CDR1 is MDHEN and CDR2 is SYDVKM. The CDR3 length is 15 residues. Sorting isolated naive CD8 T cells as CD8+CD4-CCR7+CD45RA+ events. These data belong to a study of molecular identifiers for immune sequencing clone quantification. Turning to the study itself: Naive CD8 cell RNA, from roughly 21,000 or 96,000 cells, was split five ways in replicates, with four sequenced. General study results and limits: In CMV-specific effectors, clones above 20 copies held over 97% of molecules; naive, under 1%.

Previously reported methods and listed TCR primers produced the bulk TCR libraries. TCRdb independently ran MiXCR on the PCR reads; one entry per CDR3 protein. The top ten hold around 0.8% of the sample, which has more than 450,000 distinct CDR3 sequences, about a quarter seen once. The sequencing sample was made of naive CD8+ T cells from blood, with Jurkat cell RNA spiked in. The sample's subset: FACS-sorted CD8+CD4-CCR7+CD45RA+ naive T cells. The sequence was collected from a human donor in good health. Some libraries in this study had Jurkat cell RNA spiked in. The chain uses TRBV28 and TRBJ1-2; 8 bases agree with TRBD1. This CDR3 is CASSFGGQVHYGYTF. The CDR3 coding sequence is TGTGCCAGCAGTTTTGGGGGACAGGTTCACTATGGCTACACCTTC.